The entry that follows covers one T cell receptor (beta chain) sequence. This sample is part of a study of control samples from healthy donors and cancer patients. TCRdb's table, derived via immunoSEQ multiplex PCR, lists solely in-frame clones and lacks some. This sample yields 82,000 or so clones, of which around 94% are seen a single time; about 5% belongs to the top ten. The CDR3 covers 15 residues. In germline, CDR1 is SGHVS, CDR2 FNYEAQ. V was clipped by 1 base and J by 2 bases, with 10 bases between them. V is TRBV7-6 and J is TRBJ2-3; D unclear. The clonotype was recovered from a woman under 30 in good health. The sequencing sample was made of blood. CDR3 coding DNA: TGTGCCAGCAGCTTAGAGGCGTGGCCCACAGATACGCAGTATTTT. It encodes CASSLEAWPTDTQYF.